Described below is a single TCR beta chain sequence and its context. Germline V gene lookup returns CDR1 SEHNR and CDR2 FQNEAQ (reference sequence). The CDR3 contains 12 residues. V lost 7 bases and J 7 bases, leaving 14 bases between the germline ends. In Seattle, patients joined the study during active infection and were tracked longitudinally. How the authors handled the data: Counts of nucleated cells, estimated from reference gene primer amplification, were obtained. Method: immunoSEQ multiplex PCR; TCRdb's copy keeps in-frame clones and lacks some. The V and J calls and clone size were taken over from that table, and D and trimming were inferred from the DNA. The sample has about 300,000 clones, just over 90% seen once; the top ten hold around 2.2%. This specimen comes from a study of blood T cell repertoires in COVID-19. Study-wide context: Sites in the United States, Italy and Spain provided acute and convalescent COVID-19 samples.

The sample was peripheral blood. This chain joins TRBV7-9 and TRBJ2-7; a possible D gene is TRBD1 (6 bases). This TCR was sampled from a woman aged 30 to 39 with COVID-19, enrolled during active disease. The CDR3 protein is CASTPAQGEQYF. DNA for the CDR3: TGTGCCAGCACCCCTGCCCAGGGGGAGCAGTACTTC.